This entry lists 2 T cell receptor beta chains sequenced from one sample in a study of T cells in Graves' hyperthyroidism and ophthalmopathy. Authors of the study amplified TCR beta CDR3 regions from RNA transcripts. A first-round RT-PCR of the TCR CDR3 used the HTBI primer set. TCRdb re-called the multiplex PCR reads with MiXCR, one entry per CDR3 protein. The sample includes more than 350,000 distinct CDR3 sequences, 13% to 15% of them seen just once. The sequenced sample consisted of blood. The receptors shown here come from a woman aged 25 to 39 with Graves' ophthalmopathy.

This clonotype was observed many times. The germline gene is not matched at one end of the junction; a read error may be the cause. The gene calls are TRBV5-1 and TRBJ1-5, with TRBD1 matching over 7 bases. This CDR3 contains 14 residues. Germline V gives CDR1 SGHRS, CDR2 YFSETQ. The CDR3 DNA reads TGTGCCAGCAGCTTAGGGGGCAGCAATCAGCCCCAGCATTTT. It translates to CASSLGGSNQPQHF.

Many counts were recorded for this clonotype. The CDR3 nucleotides are TGTGCTAGTGCGGTCCGGGACCGCACAGATACGCAGTATTTT. This sequence encodes CASAVRDRTDTQYF. The V call is TRBV12-5, the J call TRBJ2-3; D possibly uses TRBD1 or TRBD2 (5 bases each). Germline V gives CDR1 LGHNT, CDR2 FRNRAP. V lost 7 bases and J lost 1, with 12 bases in between. The CDR3 has 14 amino acids.